The 15 T cell receptor beta chains listed next were all sequenced from one sample in a study of T cell responses to AZD1222 COVID-19 vaccine. Profiling relied on immunoSEQ multiplex PCR, and the TCRdb table lists in-frame clones only, not all of them. The sample records 250,000 to 300,000 clones, 85% to 95% being singletons. Specimen: peripheral blood, collected 28 days after the second AZD1222 dose. The receptors were sampled from an adult who received the AZD1222 COVID-19 vaccine.

CDR3 loop: CSEGQLYGYTF. The CDR3 bases are TGCAGCGAGGGACAGTTGTATGGCTACACCTTC. The V call is TRBV29-1, the J call TRBJ1-2; the match to TRBD1 covers 7 bases. The CDR3 runs to 11 residues. J lost 5 bases, V lost 7 bases, and 4 bases had no gene match. Germline CDR1 SQVTM, CDR2 ANQGSEA.

The chain links TRBV29-1 to TRBJ1-5; 10 nucleotides line up with TRBD1. Trimming took 8 bases from V and 8 from J; bases not matched to a gene: 6. CDR3 length: 12 amino acids. Germline V gives CDR1 SQVTM, CDR2 ANQGSEA. CDR3 protein: CSIRQGAEPQHF. The CDR3 DNA reads as TGCAGCATAAGACAGGGGGCTGAGCCCCAGCATTTT. Drawing the rest from reference TRBV29-1 and TRBJ1-5, the complete variable domain is SAVISQKPSRDICQRGTSLTIQCQVDSQVTMMFWYRQQPGQSLTLIATANQGSEATYESGFVIDKFPISRPNLTFSTLTVSNMSPEDSSIYLCSIRQGAEPQHFGDGTRLSIL.

This chain joins TRBV11-2 and TRBJ2-7; D unclear. V shed 3 bases and J shed 2 bases, with 11 bases lying between them. The CDR3 runs 14 residues. Germline CDR1 SGHAT, CDR2 FQNNGV. The CDR3 reads CASSFPRLPYEQYF. The CDR3 region has the DNA TGTGCCAGCAGCTTTCCTAGGCTTCCCTACGAGCAGTACTTC.

The V gene is TRBV18, the J gene TRBJ1-4, with D uncertain. The CDR3 sequence is 16 residues long. V was clipped by 4 bases and J by 0 bases, with 12 bases between them. CDR1 and CDR2 (germline): KGHSH, LQKENI. The CDR3 DNA sequence: TGTGCCAGCTCACGGCCAGGACGGGCAACTAATGAAAAACTGTTTTTT. This sequence encodes CASSRPGRATNEKLFF.

The chain couples TRBV19 to TRBJ1-5; 7 positions agree with TRBD1. The CDR3 is 16 residues long. CDR1 is LNHDA, CDR2 SQIVND, per germline (reference sequence). After removal of 9 bases from V and 5 bases from J, the junction contained 16 bases not matched to a gene. CDR3 sequence (DNA): TGTGCCAGCAACTCCCCCACAACCAGGGGGTATCAGCCCCAGCATTTT. Translating gives CASNSPTTRGYQPQHF.

The gene calls are TRBV3-1 (or the pseudogene TRBV3-2) and TRBJ2-5; TRBD1 aligns across 9 bases. Germline V gene data show CDR1 as LGHDT and CDR2 as YNNKEL (reference sequence). The junction had 7 bases not matched to a gene; V was cut back by 1 base and J by 4 bases. This CDR3 comprises 16 residues. The CDR3 bases are TGTGCCAGCAGCCAAGCTGGGACAGGGTCGGGAGAGACCCAGTACTTC. Amino acid sequence: CASSQAGTGSGETQYF.

This clone has only one observation. The rearrangement joins TRBV4-3 to TRBJ2-6; D is unresolved. Germline-derived CDR1 and CDR2 are LGHNA and YSLEER. The V end was cut by 3 bases, the J end by 1 base, with 7 bases between. The length of the CDR3 is 15 residues. The CDR3 loop is CASSQDGSGANVLTF. The CDR3, as DNA: TGCGCCAGCAGCCAGGATGGGTCTGGGGCCAACGTCCTGACTTTC.

The V gene is TRBV2, the J gene TRBJ2-3; D is perhaps TRBD1 (6 bases). V lost 6 bases to trimming and J lost 8 bases, with 27 bases between them. CDR3 length: 17 residues. CDR1 and CDR2 (germline): SNHLY, FYNNEI. In DNA form, the CDR3 reads TGTGCCAGCAGCAGCCGACGGACAGCACAGAATTCCGGTACGCAGTATTTT. This gives the protein CASSSRRTAQNSGTQYF.

J is TRBJ2-2 and V is TRBV19, with D possibly matching TRBD2 (6 bases). The CDR3 sequence is 14 residues long. V lost 5 bases to trimming and J lost 6 bases, with 13 bases between them. Germline CDR1 and CDR2: LNHDA and SQIVND (reference sequence). The CDR3 nucleotides are TGTGCCAGTAGTGAGGGACTTTACTCCGGGGAGCTGTTTTTT. Protein sequence: CASSEGLYSGELFF.

V gene TRBV28 combines with J gene TRBJ2-7; 9 bases agree with TRBD2. The CDR3 has 15 residues. Trimming at V came to 6 bases and at J to 3 bases, leaving 9 bases not matched to a gene. Germline V gene sequence: CDR1 MDHEN, CDR2 SYDVKM. The chain's CDR3 is CASSTSGRPLYEQYF. As DNA, the CDR3 is TGTGCCAGCAGCACAAGCGGGAGGCCCCTCTACGAGCAGTACTTC.

This sequence joins TRBV10-3 and TRBJ1-2, with a tentative D call TRBD1 (5 bases). Looked up from germline, CDR1 is ENHRY and CDR2 is SYGVKD. The V end lost 10 bases, the J end lost 8 bases, and 20 bases lay between the germline ends. CDR3 length: 13 residues. As DNA, the CDR3 is TGTGCCACGGCGGGGGTGTGGTCGCAGGGCTACACCTTC. Translating it yields CATAGVWSQGYTF.

The chain employs TRBV19 and TRBJ1-2; TRBD1 is a possible D gene (5 bases). The germline CDR1 and CDR2 sequences are LNHDA and SQIVND (reference sequence). The CDR3 runs to 15 residues. Trimming took off 8 bases at V and 4 bases at J, with 20 bases between the two ends. CDR3 protein: CASHTNRPEGYGYTF. CDR3 DNA sequence: TGTGCCAGTCACACTAACAGGCCCGAGGGCTATGGCTACACCTTC.

The count of this clone is one. J is TRBJ1-2 and V is TRBV6-1; possibly TRBD1 for D (5 bases). This CDR3 is built from 16 residues. V was shortened by 3 bases and J by 3 bases, with 17 bases between the two germline ends. Looked up from germline, CDR1 is MNHNS and CDR2 is SASEGT. DNA for the CDR3: TGTGCCAGCAGTGACACCGGGACGGGAGCCTACTATGGCTACACCTTC. It translates to CASSDTGTGAYYGYTF.

The gene calls are TRBV20-1 and TRBJ2-3; TRBD2 is a possible D gene (5 bases). CDR1 is DFQATT, CDR2 SNEGSKA, per germline (reference sequence). The CDR3 is made up of 12 amino acids. Trimming pared 3 bases from V and 6 bases from J, leaving 10 bases between. The CDR3 nucleotides are TGCAGTGCTAGTCCCCCGGGGGATACGCAGTATTTT. Protein: CSASPPGDTQYF.

V is TRBV5-1 and J is TRBJ2-7, with TRBD1 matching 9 bases. Germline assignment: CDR1 SGHRS and CDR2 YFSETQ. This CDR3 spans 14 amino acids. After removal of 4 bases from V and 5 bases from J, the junction contained 7 bases not matched to a gene. This CDR3 reads CASSKGQGTDEQYF. Written as DNA, the CDR3 is TGCGCCAGCAGCAAAGGACAGGGGACCGACGAGCAGTACTTC. Complete variable domain (other parts from reference TRBV5-1 and TRBJ2-7): KAGVTQTPRYLIKTRGQQVTLSCSPISGHRSVSWYQQTPGQGLQFLFEYFSETQRNKGNFPGRFSGRQFSNSRSEMNVSTLELGDSALYLCASSKGQGTDEQYFGPGTRLTVT.